This TCR beta chain was profiled in a study of human T cells and chemical hapten exposure. Overall study findings and caveats: Expanded TCRs formed significantly more large CDR3 similarity clusters than controls.

About this clonotype itself: Its antigen is not identified.

Attachment of unique molecular identifiers to individual cDNA molecules was performed in the library. In the study's own analysis: Per sample, the median was approximately 100,000 TCRs, with values from roughly 25,000 to 750,000. A single record per CDR3 protein comes from TCRdb applying MiXCR to the RACE reads. In this record, the V and J calls reflect TCRdb's handling and not the investigators' own analysis. The table records about 90,000 distinct CDR3 sequences, about 11% of them present only once. The CDR3 runs to 16 residues. The time point is: patch test 1, 2 weeks after DPC sensitization. As for treatment: therapeutic diphenylcyclopropenone sensitization with weekly scalp DPC.

The material was whole blood, obtained in connection with sensitization to the hapten diphenylcyclopropenone (DPC). The source is a man aged 35 to 55 with alopecia areata. Some clones in this sample may be carry-over from other donors' samples. The V call is TRBV21-1, the J call TRBJ2-7; the D call of TRBD1 is as the table states it, not checked on the DNA. TRBV21-1 is deemed a pseudogene. This CDR3 reads CASSSLLGGSTYEQYF. The CDR3 DNA is TGTGCCAGCAGCTCTCTCTTGGGGGGCTCTACCTACGAGCAGTACTTC.